This T cell receptor (beta chain) was observed in a study of shared clonotypes between healthy human individuals. Data came from immunoSEQ multiplex PCR; TCRdb stores just in-frame clones and leaves some out. This repertoire shows roughly 2,300,000 clones, roughly 92% found once; its top ten account for about 0.36%. This CDR3 has 15 residues. Germline V lookup: CDR1 MDHEN, CDR2 SYDVKM. Trimming removed 1 base at V and 6 bases at J, with 13 bases between. The J gene is TRBJ2-1, the V gene TRBV28; possibly TRBD1 or TRBD2 for D (6 bases each). The origin of this receptor is a man in his late teens or twenties in good health. Some clones in this sample may be carry-over from other donors' samples. Input material: naive CD4+ T cells from PBMCs. Stated subset: CD45RA+ positively selected. The CDR3 nucleotides are TGTGCCAGCAGTTTATTCCCGGGGGCGGGCAATGAGCAGTTCTTC. Its protein product is CASSLFPGAGNEQFF.